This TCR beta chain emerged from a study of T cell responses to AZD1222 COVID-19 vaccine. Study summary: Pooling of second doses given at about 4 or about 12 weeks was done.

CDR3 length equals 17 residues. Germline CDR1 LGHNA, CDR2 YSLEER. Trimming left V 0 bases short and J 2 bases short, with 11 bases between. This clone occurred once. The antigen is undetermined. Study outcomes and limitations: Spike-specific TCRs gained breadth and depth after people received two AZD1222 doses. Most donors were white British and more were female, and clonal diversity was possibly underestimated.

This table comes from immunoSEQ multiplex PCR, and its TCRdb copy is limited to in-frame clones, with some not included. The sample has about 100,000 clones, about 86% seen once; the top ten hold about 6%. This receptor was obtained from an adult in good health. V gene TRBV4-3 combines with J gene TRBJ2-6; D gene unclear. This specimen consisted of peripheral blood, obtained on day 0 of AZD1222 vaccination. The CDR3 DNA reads TGCGCCAGCAGCCAAGATCTTGGCAGTGCTGGGGCCAACGTCCTGACTTTC. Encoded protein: CASSQDLGSAGANVLTF.